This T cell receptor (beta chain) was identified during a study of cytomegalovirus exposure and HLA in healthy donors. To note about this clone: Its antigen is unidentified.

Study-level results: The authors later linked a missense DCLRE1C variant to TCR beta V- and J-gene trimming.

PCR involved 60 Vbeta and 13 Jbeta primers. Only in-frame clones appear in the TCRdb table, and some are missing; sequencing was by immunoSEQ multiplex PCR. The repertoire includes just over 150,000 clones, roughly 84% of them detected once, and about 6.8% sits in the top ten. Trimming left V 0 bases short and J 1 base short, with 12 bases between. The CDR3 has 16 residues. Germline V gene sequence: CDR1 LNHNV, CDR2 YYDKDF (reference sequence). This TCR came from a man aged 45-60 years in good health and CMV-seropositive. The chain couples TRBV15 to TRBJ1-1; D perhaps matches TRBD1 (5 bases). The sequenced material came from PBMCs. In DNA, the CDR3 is TGTGCCACCAGCAGAGATCCACCAGGGAAGAACACTGAAGCTTTCTTT. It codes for CATSRDPPGKNTEAFF.